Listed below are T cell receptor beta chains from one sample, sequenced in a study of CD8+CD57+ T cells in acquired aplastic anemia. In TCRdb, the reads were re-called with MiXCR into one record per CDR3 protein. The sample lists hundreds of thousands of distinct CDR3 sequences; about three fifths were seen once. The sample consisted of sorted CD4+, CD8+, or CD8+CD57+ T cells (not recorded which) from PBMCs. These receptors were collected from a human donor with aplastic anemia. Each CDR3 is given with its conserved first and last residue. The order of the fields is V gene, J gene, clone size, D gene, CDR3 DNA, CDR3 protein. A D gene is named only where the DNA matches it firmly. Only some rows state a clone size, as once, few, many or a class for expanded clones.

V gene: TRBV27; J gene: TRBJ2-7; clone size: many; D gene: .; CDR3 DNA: TGTGCCAGCCCTCCCCGCAGGGAGGCCGAGCAGTACTTC; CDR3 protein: CASPPRREAEQYF
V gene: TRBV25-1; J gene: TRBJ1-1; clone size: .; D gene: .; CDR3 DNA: TGTGCCAGCAGTGCTAGAGAGCAGGGTCGGAACACTGAAGCTTTCTTT; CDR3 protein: CASSAREQGRNTEAFF
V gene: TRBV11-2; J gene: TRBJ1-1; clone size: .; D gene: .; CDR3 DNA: TGTGCCAGCAGCTTAATTGGGGCCGCGGGGGCTGAAGCTTTCTTT; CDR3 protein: CASSLIGAAGAEAFF
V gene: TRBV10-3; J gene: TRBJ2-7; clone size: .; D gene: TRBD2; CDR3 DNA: TGTGCCACCGGGACTAGCGGGCCTTCCTACGAGCAGTACTTC; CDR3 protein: CATGTSGPSYEQYF
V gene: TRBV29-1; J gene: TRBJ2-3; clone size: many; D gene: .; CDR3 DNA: TGCAGCGTTGAAGGGTTGACAAACACAGATACGCAGTATTTT; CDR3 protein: CSVEGLTNTDTQYF
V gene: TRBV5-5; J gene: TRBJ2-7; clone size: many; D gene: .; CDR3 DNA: TGTGCCAGCAGCTCATCCCCAGGGGCGCAATCCTACGAGCAGTACTTC; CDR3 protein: CASSSSPGAQSYEQYF
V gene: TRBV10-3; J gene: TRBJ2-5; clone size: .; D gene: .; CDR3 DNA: TGTGCCATCAGTGAGGGTCGAGGTGAGACCCAGTACTTC; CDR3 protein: CAISEGRGETQYF
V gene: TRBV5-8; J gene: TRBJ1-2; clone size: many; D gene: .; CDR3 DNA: TGTGCCAGCAGCCAAGACGGCTATGGCTACACCTTC; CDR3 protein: CASSQDGYGYTF
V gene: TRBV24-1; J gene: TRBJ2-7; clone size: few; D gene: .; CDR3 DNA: TGTGCCACCAGTGACCGCCGACAGAGCGAGAAGTACTTC; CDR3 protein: CATSDRRQSEKYF
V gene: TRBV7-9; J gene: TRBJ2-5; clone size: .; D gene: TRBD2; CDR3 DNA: TGTGCCAGCAGCTTACTGTCCGCGGGAGGGCCTTTAGAGACCCAGTACTTC; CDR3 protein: CASSLLSAGGPLETQYF
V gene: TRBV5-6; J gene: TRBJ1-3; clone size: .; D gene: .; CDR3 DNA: TGTGCCAGCAGCTTGACGGCAGGGTCTTTTGGAAACACCATATATTTT; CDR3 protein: CASSLTAGSFGNTIYF